One and the same sample provided the 21 T cell receptor beta chains below, sequenced in a study of Graves' ophthalmopathy and Graves' hyperthyroidism. RNA transcripts served as template for amplifying TCR beta CDR3 sequences. HTBI primers primed a first-round RT-PCR, and a second-round multiplex PCR followed. MiXCR, applied by TCRdb to the multiplex PCR reads, yields one record per CDR3 protein. In the table there are about 1.2 million distinct CDR3 sequences, approximately 35% of which are singletons. The material sequenced was peripheral blood or thyroid tissue (not recorded which). These receptors came from an adult man with Graves' hyperthyroidism.

This clonotype was found a few times. The chain employs TRBV7-8 and TRBJ1-2, with 10 bases aligning to TRBD1. V lost 3 bases, J lost 7 bases, and 14 bases stayed unmatched. Germline assignment: CDR1 SGHVS and CDR2 FQNEAQ. This CDR3 contains 17 residues. CDR3 nucleotide sequence: TGTGCCAGCAGCTTCAGTCGAACGGGACAGGGGCTAGCTGGCTACACCTTC. Amino acids: CASSFSRTGQGLAGYTF.

This clonotype appeared many times. This chain connects TRBV9 to TRBJ1-1; 7 bases map to TRBD1. Trimming took 1 base from V and 8 from J; bases not matched to a gene: 8. This CDR3 has 14 amino acids. Germline lookup yields CDR1 SGDLS and CDR2 YYNGEE. The CDR3 is CASSVWDSPKEAFF. The CDR3 DNA sequence: TGTGCCAGCAGCGTATGGGACAGTCCCAAGGAAGCTTTCTTT.

A remark on this clonotype: This is likely a read error, given that the CDR3 carries no conserved phenylalanine or tryptophan at its end. The rearrangement links TRBV25-1 to TRBJ2-7, with TRBD2 matching 7 bases. Trimming cost V 7 bases and J 1 base; bases outside gene matches: 7. CDR1 and CDR2 from the germline V gene are MGHDK and SYGVNS. The CDR3 covers 14 residues. The CDR3 DNA sequence: TGTGCCAGCACGATCTCAGCGGGATCCTACGAGCAGTACTCC. It is translated as CASTISAGSYEQYS.

The chain carries TRBV12-3 or TRBV12-4 and TRBJ1-5; D gene uncertain. Between the trimmed V and J ends, which lost 3 bases and 0 bases, there was a span of 6 bases. The CDR3 covers 14 residues. The CDR3 DNA follows: TGTGCCAGCAGTTTCGCAGATAGCAATCAGCCCCAGCATTTT. It yields the protein CASSFADSNQPQHF.

The chain has TRBV25-1 and TRBJ2-7; 7 bases line up with TRBD1. V lost 5 bases, J lost 4 bases, and 8 bases stayed unmatched. CDR3 length: 14 residues. CDR1 and CDR2 from the germline V gene are MGHDK and SYGVNS. The CDR3 region has the DNA TGTGCCAGCAGTCCGACAGGGCATTCTTACGAGCAGTACTTC. It yields the protein CASSPTGHSYEQYF.

The CDR3 sequence is CASSVINQETQYF. CDR3 DNA: TGCGCCAGCAGTGTGATAAACCAAGAGACCCAGTACTTC. The V call is TRBV10-2, the J call TRBJ2-5; D is unclear. Between the trimmed V and J ends, which lost 4 bases and 0 bases, there was a span of 6 bases. CDR3 size: 13 residues. Germline CDR1 and CDR2: WSHSY and SAAADI.

This clonotype was recorded at least ten times. CDR3 amino acids: CSAPEDLAGGRGETQYF. The CDR3 DNA reads TGCAGTGCTCCCGAGGATCTAGCGGGAGGTCGGGGGGAGACCCAGTACTTC. The chain is built from TRBV20-1 and TRBJ2-5; TRBD2 agrees at 11 bases. The CDR3 runs to 17 residues. CDR1 and CDR2 (germline): DFQATT, SNEGSKA (reference sequence). The ends lost 5 bases at V and 5 bases at J; junction bases unmatched: 16.

This clonotype was seen repeatedly, ten times or more. V gene TRBV4-1 combines with J gene TRBJ2-2; D is undetermined. The CDR3 totals 14 residues. V was cut by 5 bases and J by 1 base, with 8 bases left in between. The germline CDR1 and CDR2 sequences are MGHRA and YSYEKL. In nucleotides, the CDR3 is TGCGCCAGCAGCTACGACTTGAACACCGGGGAGCTGTTTTTT. Its protein is CASSYDLNTGELFF.

DNA for the CDR3: TGTGCCAGCAGCCCAGCCACCGGGACATTGAGGCGTTCACCCCTCCACTTT. Amino acid sequence: CASSPATGTLRRSPLHF. V is TRBV7-9 and J is TRBJ1-6; the D gene is possibly TRBD1 (6 bases). Germline V gives CDR1 SEHNR, CDR2 FQNEAQ (reference sequence). V was trimmed by 5 bases and J by 9 bases, leaving 23 bases between them. The CDR3 runs to 17 residues.

This clonotype was observed many times. In DNA, the CDR3 is TGTGCCAGCAGACTACTAGCGGAAAACACCGGGGAGCTGTTTTTT. Translation gives CASRLLAENTGELFF. The chain uses TRBV6-5 and TRBJ2-2, with 8 bases aligning to TRBD2. Germline values: CDR1 MNHEY, CDR2 SVGAGI. The CDR3 totals 15 residues. The V and J ends lost 6 bases and 2 bases, in that order; junction bases with no gene match: 5.

This chain uses TRBV7-2 with TRBJ1-1, with D perhaps TRBD1 (6 bases). This CDR3 is 16 amino acids long. Trimming removed 6 bases at V and 0 bases at J, with 17 bases between. Germline CDR1 SGHTA, CDR2 FQGNSA. This CDR3 reads CASSPTGQPLNTEAFF. CDR3 nucleotide sequence: TGTGCCAGCAGTCCAACCGGACAGCCACTGAACACTGAAGCTTTCTTT.

The V call is TRBV15, the J call TRBJ2-7; D possibly corresponds to TRBD2 (6 bases). Per the germline V gene, CDR1 is LNHNV and CDR2 is YYDKDF (reference sequence). V was cut by 2 bases and J by 2 bases, with 10 bases left in between. This CDR3 has 14 amino acids. CDR3 region: CATSRRLVPYEQYF. In DNA, the CDR3 is TGTGCCACCAGCAGAAGACTAGTCCCCTACGAGCAGTACTTC.

The sample holds many counts of this clonotype. The chain couples TRBV7-9 to TRBJ2-2; no reliable D call. V lost 5 bases to trimming and J lost 8 bases, with 3 bases between them. CDR3 length: 10 residues. Per the germline V gene, CDR1 is SEHNR and CDR2 is FQNEAQ (reference sequence). Written as DNA, the CDR3 is TGTGCCAGCAGCCAGGGGGAGCTGTTTTTT. This translates into CASSQGELFF.

The chain uses TRBV7-6 and TRBJ2-2, with D perhaps matching TRBD2 (6 bases). The germline gives CDR1 SGHVS, CDR2 FNYEAQ. The CDR3 consists of 15 residues. V shed 4 bases and J shed 4 bases, with 13 bases lying between them. CDR3 residues: CASSYRTGVTGELFF. In nucleotides, the CDR3 is TGTGCCAGCAGCTATAGAACGGGGGTCACCGGGGAGCTGTTTTTT.

This clonotype was detected only a few times. The chain is built from TRBV10-2 and TRBJ1-2; the D gene is possibly TRBD1 (5 bases). Germline-derived CDR1 and CDR2 are WSHSY and SAAADI. The CDR3 is 13 residues long. Trimming took 3 bases from V and 4 from J, leaving 9 bases between them. CDR3 sequence: CASSDPDSYGYTF. CDR3 bases: TGCGCCAGCAGTGACCCCGACAGCTATGGCTACACCTTC.

This clonotype was counted at least ten times. This chain links TRBV20-1 with TRBJ1-5; D is perhaps TRBD1 (6 bases). The CDR3 spans 14 residues. CDR1 is DFQATT, CDR2 SNEGSKA, per germline (reference sequence). Trimming pared 0 bases from V and 2 bases from J, leaving 8 bases between. The CDR3: CSARDRTGNQPQHF. The CDR3 bases are TGCAGTGCTAGAGATCGGACAGGCAATCAGCCCCAGCATTTT.

The rearrangement links TRBV29-1 to TRBJ1-2; 9 nucleotides agree with TRBD1. Losses at the gene ends were 8 bases for V and 8 bases for J; bases not matched to a gene: 12. Per the germline V gene, CDR1 is SQVTM and CDR2 is ANQGSEA. The CDR3 spans 13 residues. The CDR3 nucleotides read TGCAGCTTGGAGATGGGACAGGGTTCCGGCTACACCTTC. Translating gives CSLEMGQGSGYTF. Based on the CDR3 plus reference TRBV29-1 and TRBJ1-2, the full variable domain is SAVISQKPSRDICQRGTSLTIQCQVDSQVTMMFWYRQQPGQSLTLIATANQGSEATYESGFVIDKFPISRPNLTFSTLTVSNMSPEDSSIYLCSLEMGQGSGYTFGSGTRLTVV.

Ten or more counts support this clonotype. V usage is TRBV7-8 and J usage is TRBJ2-7, with D perhaps TRBD1 (7 bases). Per the germline V gene, CDR1 is SGHVS and CDR2 is FQNEAQ. The CDR3 is 15 residues long. V lost 3 bases to trimming and J lost 5 bases, with 17 bases between them. The CDR3 DNA is TGTGCCAGCAGCTTGAGGGGGCGGGACCTTGACGAGCAGTACTTC. Translating it yields CASSLRGRDLDEQYF.

This clonotype was found a few times. An end of the junction differs from the germline gene, which may be a read error. The rearrangement links TRBV30 to TRBJ1-6, with D uncertain. The CDR3 runs 11 residues. The germline V gene has CDR1 GTSNPN and CDR2 SVGIG (reference sequence). The DNA for the CDR3 is TGTGCCTGGAGAGGGCCGAAAGAGTGGGAATTT. Protein sequence: CAWRGPKEWEF.

This chain links TRBV20-1 with TRBJ1-5, with a tentative D call TRBD1 (5 bases). CDR1 is DFQATT and CDR2 is SNEGSKA in the germline V gene (reference sequence). V dropped 3 bases and J dropped 6 bases, with 21 bases sitting between them. The CDR3 loop spans 16 amino acids. Here the CDR3 DNA reads TGCAGTGCTAGGCGATCACGGGGGAGGTTGGGTCAGCCCCAGCATTTT. Encoded protein: CSARRSRGRLGQPQHF.

The V gene is TRBV25-1, the J gene TRBJ2-5; 10 bases are shared with TRBD2. V shed 3 bases, J shed 5 bases, and the junction held 9 bases outside the gene matches. CDR1 MGHDK and CDR2 SYGVNS come from the germline V gene. The CDR3 is 16 residues long. This CDR3 reads CASSEGGASGGETQYF. CDR3 bases: TGTGCCAGCAGTGAGGGCGGGGCTAGCGGGGGCGAGACCCAGTACTTC.